This T cell receptor (beta chain) is from a study of T cells after yellow fever vaccination. Across the whole study: SMART-Seq v4 Ultra Low Input prepared libraries from low-cell fractions.

V lost 1 base, J lost 1 base, and 3 bases stayed unmatched. The CDR3 loop spans 15 amino acids. Germline loops: CDR1 KGHSH, CDR2 LQKENI. Points from the study as a whole: Any FACS-sorted repertoire could hold abundant clonotypes that contaminate it from the bulk population.

This clonotype was observed many times. The antigen is not known. From the 5' RACE reads, TCRdb called clonotypes with MiXCR, one entry per CDR3 protein. The table lists approximately 250,000 distinct CDR3 sequences, roughly 6.3% of them singletons. V usage is TRBV18 and J usage is TRBJ2-7, with TRBD1 identical over 8 bases. This TCR derives from a man between 25 and 39 years old who received the YFV17D yellow fever vaccine. This material consisted of CD4+ T cells sorted from PBMCs, taken on the day of the yellow fever booster vaccination. The CDR3: CASSPRQGISYEQYF. In DNA, the CDR3 is TGTGCCAGCTCACCACGACAGGGGATATCCTACGAGCAGTACTTC.